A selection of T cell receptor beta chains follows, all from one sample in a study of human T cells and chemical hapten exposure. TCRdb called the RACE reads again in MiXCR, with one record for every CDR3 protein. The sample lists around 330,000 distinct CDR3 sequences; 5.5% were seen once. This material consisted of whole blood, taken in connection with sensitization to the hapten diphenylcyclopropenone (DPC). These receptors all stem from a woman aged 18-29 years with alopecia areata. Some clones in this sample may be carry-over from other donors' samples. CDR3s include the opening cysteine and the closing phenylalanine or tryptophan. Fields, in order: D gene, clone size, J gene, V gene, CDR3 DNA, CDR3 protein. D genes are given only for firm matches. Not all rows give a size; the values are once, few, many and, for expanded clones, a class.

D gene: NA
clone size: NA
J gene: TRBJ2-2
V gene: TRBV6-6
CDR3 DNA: TGTGCCGGGCGGGGACAGACGAACACCGGGGAGCTGTTTTTT
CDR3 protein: CAGRGQTNTGELFF

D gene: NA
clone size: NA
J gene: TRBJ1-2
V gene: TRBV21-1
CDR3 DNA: TGTGCCAGCACCCCCGACAGGGAAGGGGGCTATGGCTACACCTTC
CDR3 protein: CASTPDREGGYGYTF

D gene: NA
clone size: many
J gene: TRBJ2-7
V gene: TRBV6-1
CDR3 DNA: TGTGCCAGCAGTGAAGGCAGGATGATGGGGTCGGACGAGCAGTACTTC
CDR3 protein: CASSEGRMMGSDEQYF

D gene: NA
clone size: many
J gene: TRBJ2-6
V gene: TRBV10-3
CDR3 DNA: TGTGCCATCAGCAGGGACATTCTAGCCAACGTCCTGACTTTC
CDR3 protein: CAISRDILANVLTF

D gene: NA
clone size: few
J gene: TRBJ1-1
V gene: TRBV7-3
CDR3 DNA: TGTGCCAGCAGCTTATTACCGGGGGCGAATGAAGCTTTCTTT
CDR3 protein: CASSLLPGANEAFF

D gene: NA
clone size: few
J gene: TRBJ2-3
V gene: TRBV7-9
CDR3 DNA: TGTGCCAGCAGCTCCTTCTGGGGCAGGGTGACAGATACGCAGTATTTT
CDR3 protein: CASSSFWGRVTDTQYF

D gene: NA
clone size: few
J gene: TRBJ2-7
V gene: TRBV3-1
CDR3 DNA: TGTGCCAGCAGCCAAAGTGGGGGGGCCAGCGAGCAGTACTTC
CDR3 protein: CASSQSGGASEQYF

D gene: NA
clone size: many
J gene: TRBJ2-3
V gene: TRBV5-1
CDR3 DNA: TGCGCCAGCAGCTCGGCCCTAGCAAATACGCAGTATTTT
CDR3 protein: CASSSALANTQYF

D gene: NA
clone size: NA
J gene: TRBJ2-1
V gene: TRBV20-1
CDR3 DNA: TGCAGTGCTTCCCTTTGGGAAGAGCAGTTCTTC
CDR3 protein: CSASLWEEQFF

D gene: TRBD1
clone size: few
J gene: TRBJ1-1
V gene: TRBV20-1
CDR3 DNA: TGCAGTGCTAGGGGACAGGCGAACACTGAAGCTTTCTTT
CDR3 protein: CSARGQANTEAFF

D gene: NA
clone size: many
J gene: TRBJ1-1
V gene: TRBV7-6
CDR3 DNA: TGTGCCAGCAGCTTTTCCGGGGGGGACGGCTTGAACACTGAAGCTTTCTTT
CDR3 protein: CASSFSGGDGLNTEAFF

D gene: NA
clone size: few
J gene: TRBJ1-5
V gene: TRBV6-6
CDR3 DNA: TGTGCCAGCAGTACGCAGGGCCATCAGCCCCAGCATTTT
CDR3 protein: CASSTQGHQPQHF

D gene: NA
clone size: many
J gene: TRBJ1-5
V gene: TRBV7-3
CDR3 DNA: TGTGCCAGCAGCCCGGCGGGCTCCAATCAGCCCCAGCATTTT
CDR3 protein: CASSPAGSNQPQHF

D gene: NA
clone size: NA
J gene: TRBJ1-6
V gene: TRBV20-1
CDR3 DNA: TGCAGTGCTAGAGGGGGACTCAATTCACCCCTCCACTTT
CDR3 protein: CSARGGLNSPLHF

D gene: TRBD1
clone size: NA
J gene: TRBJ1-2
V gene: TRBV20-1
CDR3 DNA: TGCAGTGCTACGCAGAGAGGACAGGGAAAACTCTATGGCTACACCTTC
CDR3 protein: CSATQRGQGKLYGYTF

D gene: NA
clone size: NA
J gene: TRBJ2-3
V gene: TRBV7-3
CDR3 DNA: TGTGCCAGCAGCTCAGAAATACAGGGTTCTACAGATACGCAGTATTTT
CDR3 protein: CASSSEIQGSTDTQYF

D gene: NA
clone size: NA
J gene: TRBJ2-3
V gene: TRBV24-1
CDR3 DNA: TGTGCCACCAGTGATTTCAAAATAGATACGCAGTATTTT
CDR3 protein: CATSDFKIDTQYF

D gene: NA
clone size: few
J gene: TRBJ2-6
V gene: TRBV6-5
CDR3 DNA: TGTGCCAGCAGTTACTCCCAGGTGTCTGGGGCCAACGTCCTGACTTTC
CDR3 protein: CASSYSQVSGANVLTF

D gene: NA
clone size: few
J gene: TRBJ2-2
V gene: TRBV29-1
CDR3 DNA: TGCAGCGTATGGGACAATCCCGGGGAGCTGTTTTTT
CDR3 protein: CSVWDNPGELFF

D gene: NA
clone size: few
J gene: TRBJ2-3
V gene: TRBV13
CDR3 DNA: TGTGCCAGCAGCTCAGACCCGTCCGCAGATACGCAGTATTTT
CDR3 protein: CASSSDPSADTQYF

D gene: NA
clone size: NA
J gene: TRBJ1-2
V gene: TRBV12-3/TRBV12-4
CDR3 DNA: TGTGCCAGCAGACCCGACCGGGTGGAGTCGGGCTACACCTTC
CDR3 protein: CASRPDRVESGYTF

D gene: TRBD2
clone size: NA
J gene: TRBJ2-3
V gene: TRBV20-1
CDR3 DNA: TGCAGTGCTAGGAGACTAGCGGGAGGCACAGATACGCAGTATTTT
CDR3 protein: CSARRLAGGTDTQYF

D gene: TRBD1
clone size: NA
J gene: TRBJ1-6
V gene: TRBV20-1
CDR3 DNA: TGCAGTGCTAGCTTCCGACAGGGGGCTCGGTCACCCCTCCACTTT
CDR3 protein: CSASFRQGARSPLHF

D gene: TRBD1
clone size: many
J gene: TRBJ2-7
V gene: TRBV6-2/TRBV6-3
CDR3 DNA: TGTGCCAGCAGTTTGACCGGGACAGGGGGCTCCTACGAGCAGTACTTC
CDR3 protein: CASSLTGTGGSYEQYF

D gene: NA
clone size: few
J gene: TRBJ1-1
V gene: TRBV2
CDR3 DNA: TGTGCCAGCAGTGAAGACAGGGAGGACACTGAAGCTTTCTTT
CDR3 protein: CASSEDREDTEAFF

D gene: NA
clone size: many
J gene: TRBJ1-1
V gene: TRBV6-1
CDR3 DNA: TGTGCCAGCAGTGCAGGGTACCATGAAGCTTTCTTT
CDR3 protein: CASSAGYHEAFF

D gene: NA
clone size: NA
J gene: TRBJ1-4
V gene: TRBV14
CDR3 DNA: TGTGCCAGCAGCCGATATCCCGACAGTGAAAAACTGTTTTTT
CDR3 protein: CASSRYPDSEKLFF

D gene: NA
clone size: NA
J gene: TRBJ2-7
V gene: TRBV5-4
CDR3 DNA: TGTGCCAGCAGCTTTCAAGACGCCGAGAGGTACGAGCAGTACTTC
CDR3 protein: CASSFQDAERYEQYF

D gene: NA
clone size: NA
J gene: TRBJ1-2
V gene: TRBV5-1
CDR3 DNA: TGCGCCAGCAGCGGAACAGGACAGCCCTCTTTTGGCTACACCTTC
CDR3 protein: CASSGTGQPSFGYTF

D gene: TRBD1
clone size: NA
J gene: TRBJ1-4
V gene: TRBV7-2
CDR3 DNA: TGTGCCAGCAGCTCGGGACAGACAACTAATGAAAAACTGTTTTTT
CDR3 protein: CASSSGQTTNEKLFF

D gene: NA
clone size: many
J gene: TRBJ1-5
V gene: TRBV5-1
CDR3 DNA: TGCGCCAGCAGCTGGGGGACGGACAATCAGCCCCAGCATTTT
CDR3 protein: CASSWGTDNQPQHF

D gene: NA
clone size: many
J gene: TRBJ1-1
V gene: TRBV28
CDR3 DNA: TGTGCCAGCAGTTTAAGGTCGCAGAGGGGTGACACTGAAGCTTTCTTT
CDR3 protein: CASSLRSQRGDTEAFF

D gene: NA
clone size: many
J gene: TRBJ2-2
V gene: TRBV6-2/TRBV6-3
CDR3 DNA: TGTGCCAGCAGTGAACAGGAGCTCGTCGGGGAGCTGTTTTTT
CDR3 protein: CASSEQELVGELFF

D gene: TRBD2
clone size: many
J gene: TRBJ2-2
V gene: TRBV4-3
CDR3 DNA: TGCGCCAGCAGCCAAGTGTCCGGACTAGCGACAACCGGGGAGCTGTTTTTT
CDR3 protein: CASSQVSGLATTGELFF

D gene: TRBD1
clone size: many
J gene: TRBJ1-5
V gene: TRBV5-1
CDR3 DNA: TGCGCCAGCAGCCCGGGACAGGCGGGCCAGCCCCAGCATTTT
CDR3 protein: CASSPGQAGQPQHF

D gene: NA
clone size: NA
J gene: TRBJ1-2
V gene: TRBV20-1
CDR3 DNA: TGCAGTGCTAGTGAGGACGGGGACGCTGGCTACACCTTC
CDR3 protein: CSASEDGDAGYTF

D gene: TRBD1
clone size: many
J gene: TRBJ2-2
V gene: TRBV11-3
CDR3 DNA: TGTGCCAGCAGCTCAACGGGACAGTCGAACACCGGGGAGCTGTTTTTT
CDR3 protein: CASSSTGQSNTGELFF